These T cell receptor beta chains were read from a single sample in a study of cytomegalovirus exposure and HLA in healthy donors. TCRdb keeps only in-frame clones here, not all; method: immunoSEQ multiplex PCR. Among roughly 90,000 clones listed, approximately 84% were seen once. Sample: PBMCs. The receptors here all came from a man in his late teens or twenties in good health and CMV-seronegative. Each CDR3 is given with its conserved first and last residue. The order of the fields is V gene, clone size, J gene, D gene, CDR3 protein, CDR3 DNA. A D gene is named only where the DNA matches it firmly. Size tells how often a clone was seen (once, few, many) or the class of an expanded clone, and some rows leave it out.

V: TRBV9
size: once
J: TRBJ2-3
D: TRBD2
CDR3: CASTPGTSVDTQYF
DNA: TGTGCCAGCACCCCCGGGACTAGCGTAGATACGCAGTATTTT

V: TRBV25-1
size: .
J: TRBJ2-7
D: TRBD2
CDR3: CASIGSGRIFRQYF
DNA: TGTGCCAGCATTGGCTCCGGGAGGATCTTTCGGCAGTACTTC

V: TRBV2
size: .
J: TRBJ2-5
D: TRBD1
CDR3: CASRNRDSQKETQYF
DNA: TGTGCCAGCAGAAACCGGGACAGCCAAAAAGAGACCCAGTACTTC

V: TRBV30
size: .
J: TRBJ1-2
D: .
CDR3: CAWRERGLDGYTF
DNA: TGTGCCTGGAGAGAAAGGGGGTTGGATGGCTACACCTTC

V: TRBV27
size: .
J: TRBJ1-1
D: .
CDR3: CASSTPGGTEAFF
DNA: TGTGCCAGCAGTACCCCCGGAGGGACTGAAGCTTTCTTT

V: TRBV4-1
size: once
J: TRBJ1-2
D: TRBD1
CDR3: CASSHGTVTNYGYTF
DNA: TGCGCCAGCAGTCACGGGACAGTGACTAACTATGGCTACACCTTC

V: TRBV27
size: .
J: TRBJ2-5
D: TRBD1
CDR3: CASSRTGEETQYF
DNA: TGTGCCAGCAGTCGGACAGGGGAAGAGACCCAGTACTTC

V: TRBV2
size: .
J: TRBJ2-1
D: .
CDR3: CASEGPSSVSYNEQFF
DNA: TGTGCCAGCGAGGGTCCTAGCTCGGTCTCCTACAATGAGCAGTTCTTC

V: TRBV18
size: .
J: TRBJ2-6
D: .
CDR3: CASSPEGSGANVLTF
DNA: TGTGCCAGCTCACCAGAGGGCTCTGGGGCCAACGTCCTGACTTTC

V: TRBV6-5
size: few
J: TRBJ1-5
D: .
CDR3: CASTKRDGQPQHF
DNA: TGTGCCAGCACCAAACGAGATGGTCAGCCCCAGCATTTT

V: TRBV30
size: .
J: TRBJ2-6
D: .
CDR3: CAWSRQGGSGANVLTF
DNA: TGTGCCTGGAGTCGGCAGGGCGGCTCTGGGGCCAACGTCCTGACTTTC

V: TRBV10-2
size: .
J: TRBJ1-2
D: .
CDR3: CASRIDTVYGYTF
DNA: TGCGCCAGCAGAATCGATACTGTGTATGGCTACACCTTC

V: TRBV19
size: .
J: TRBJ1-5
D: .
CDR3: CASSVGRSGNQPQHF
DNA: TGTGCCAGTAGTGTGGGGAGATCAGGCAATCAGCCCCAGCATTTT

V: TRBV18
size: .
J: TRBJ1-5
D: .
CDR3: CASSMGAGNQPQHF
DNA: TGTGCCAGCTCAATGGGGGCAGGTAATCAGCCCCAGCATTTT

V: TRBV13
size: .
J: TRBJ1-1
D: .
CDR3: CASSLGGPGSNTEAFF
DNA: TGTGCCAGCAGCTTAGGTGGTCCGGGGTCGAACACTGAAGCTTTCTTT

V: TRBV7-3
size: once
J: TRBJ2-5
D: TRBD2
CDR3: CASSLRGGTSKETQYF
DNA: TGTGCCAGCAGCTTAAGGGGGGGGACTAGCAAAGAGACCCAGTACTTC

V: TRBV27
size: .
J: TRBJ2-7
D: TRBD1
CDR3: CASTAGQGFYEQYF
DNA: TGTGCCAGCACCGCGGGACAGGGATTTTACGAGCAGTACTTC

V: TRBV25-1
size: .
J: TRBJ2-5
D: .
CDR3: CASSAPPRGATQKTQYF
DNA: TGTGCCAGCAGTGCACCCCCCAGGGGGGCGACTCAAAAGACCCAGTACTTC

V: TRBV6-5
size: few
J: TRBJ2-5
D: TRBD2
CDR3: CASSYSGSLTQYF
DNA: TGTGCCAGCAGTTATAGCGGGAGTTTGACCCAGTACTTC

V: TRBV7-2
size: .
J: TRBJ1-4
D: .
CDR3: CASSLKLGGPNEKLFF
DNA: TGTGCCAGCAGCTTAAAGCTCGGGGGACCTAATGAAAAACTGTTTTTT

V: TRBV5-1
size: few
J: TRBJ2-7
D: .
CDR3: CASSLAAGYRDEQYF
DNA: TGCGCCAGCAGCTTGGCGGCAGGGTATAGGGACGAGCAGTACTTC

V: TRBV7-2
size: .
J: TRBJ2-4
D: TRBD1
CDR3: CASSLAPGGDIQYF
DNA: TGTGCCAGCAGCTTAGCGCCAGGGGGAGACATTCAGTACTTC

V: TRBV13
size: .
J: TRBJ2-1
D: TRBD2
CDR3: CASSLGLAGGRTNEQFF
DNA: TGTGCCAGCAGCCTAGGACTAGCGGGAGGGCGAACGAATGAGCAGTTCTTC

V: TRBV5-1
size: once
J: TRBJ1-2
D: .
CDR3: CASSPRQNPPLNNYGYTF
DNA: TGCGCCAGCAGCCCACGACAGAACCCACCGCTCAATAACTATGGCTACACCTTC

V: TRBV18
size: .
J: TRBJ1-5
D: TRBD1
CDR3: CASSPRQGVNQPQHF
DNA: TGTGCCAGCTCACCTCGACAGGGGGTAAATCAGCCCCAGCATTTT

V: TRBV5-8
size: .
J: TRBJ1-2
D: .
CDR3: CASSLARGGSYGYTF
DNA: TGTGCCAGCAGCTTGGCCCGAGGAGGATCCTATGGCTACACCTTC

V: TRBV19
size: once
J: TRBJ2-5
D: TRBD1
CDR3: CASKRDRGRETQYF
DNA: TGTGCCAGTAAAAGGGACAGGGGTAGGGAGACCCAGTACTTC

V: TRBV5-1
size: .
J: TRBJ1-3
D: .
CDR3: CASGKAGADGNTIYF
DNA: TGCGCCAGCGGCAAGGCTGGGGCGGACGGAAACACCATATATTTT

V: TRBV5-6
size: .
J: TRBJ2-7
D: TRBD1
CDR3: CASSSPGTGAYEQYF
DNA: TGTGCCAGCAGCTCGCCCGGGACAGGGGCCTACGAGCAGTACTTC

V: TRBV10-3
size: once
J: TRBJ1-1
D: TRBD1
CDR3: CAISESGTGDNTEAFF
DNA: TGTGCCATCAGTGAGTCTGGGACAGGTGATAACACTGAAGCTTTCTTT

V: TRBV9
size: once
J: TRBJ1-2
D: .
CDR3: CASSVATGRERGGYTF
DNA: TGTGCCAGCAGCGTAGCTACGGGCAGGGAAAGGGGTGGCTACACCTTC

V: TRBV4-1
size: .
J: TRBJ1-5
D: .
CDR3: CASSQAGDGNQPQHF
DNA: TGCGCCAGCAGCCAAGCCGGGGATGGGAATCAGCCCCAGCATTTT

V: TRBV30
size: .
J: TRBJ1-5
D: .
CDR3: CAWTEGLHNQPQHF
DNA: TGTGCCTGGACCGAGGGCCTTCACAATCAGCCCCAGCATTTT

V: TRBV11-2
size: .
J: TRBJ1-4
D: .
CDR3: CASSPILQGRFNEKLFF
DNA: TGTGCCAGCAGCCCAATCCTCCAGGGGCGGTTTAATGAAAAACTGTTTTTT

V: TRBV12-5
size: .
J: TRBJ1-1
D: .
CDR3: CASGSDRDTEAFF
DNA: TGTGCTAGTGGTTCGGACAGAGACACTGAAGCTTTCTTT

V: TRBV7-2
size: .
J: TRBJ1-5
D: .
CDR3: CASSLARGGQPQHF
DNA: TGTGCCAGCAGCCTCGCCAGGGGTGGGCAGCCCCAGCATTTT

V: TRBV5-1
size: few
J: TRBJ1-2
D: TRBD1
CDR3: CASSLGDRGGYGYTF
DNA: TGCGCCAGCAGCTTGGGGGACAGGGGCGGCTATGGCTACACCTTC

V: TRBV29-1
size: .
J: TRBJ1-1
D: .
CDR3: CSVSRSGTGMNTEAFF
DNA: TGCAGCGTGTCCCGTTCAGGAACAGGGATGAACACTGAAGCTTTCTTT

V: TRBV28
size: .
J: TRBJ2-7
D: .
CDR3: CASSLARHYEQYF
DNA: TGTGCCAGCAGTTTAGCCAGGCACTACGAGCAGTACTTC

V: TRBV27
size: .
J: TRBJ2-7
D: TRBD2
CDR3: CASSGLAGGRSEQYF
DNA: TGTGCCAGCAGTGGGCTAGCGGGAGGGAGGTCCGAGCAGTACTTC

V: TRBV30
size: .
J: TRBJ1-2
D: .
CDR3: CAWSVGGVNGYTF
DNA: TGTGCCTGGAGTGTAGGGGGGGTAAATGGCTACACCTTC

V: TRBV27
size: .
J: TRBJ2-5
D: TRBD2
CDR3: CASSPIRGAGGFETQYF
DNA: TGTGCCAGCAGCCCCATCCGGGGGGCGGGAGGGTTCGAGACCCAGTACTTC

V: TRBV9
size: .
J: TRBJ1-1
D: .
CDR3: CASSVAGDGTEAFF
DNA: TGTGCCAGCAGCGTAGCCGGGGATGGAACTGAAGCTTTCTTT